This TCR beta chain was identified during a study of blood T cell repertoires in COVID-19. Trimming left V 7 bases short and J 4 bases short, with 12 bases between. Germline V gives CDR1 KGHDR, CDR2 SFDVKD. CDR3 length: 13 residues. The assay was immunoSEQ multiplex PCR, and TCRdb's table has in-frame clones only and misses some. The sample holds approximately 360,000 clones, around 89% seen once. The sample was PBMCs or T cells enriched from blood (not recorded which). The chain couples TRBV24-1 to TRBJ1-2; D gene uncertain. The TCR was taken from a woman in her twenties or thirties with acute COVID-19. The CDR3, as DNA: TGTGCCACCAGCTCTGGGAGCGCCTATGGCTACACCTTC. Amino acids: CATSSGSAYGYTF.